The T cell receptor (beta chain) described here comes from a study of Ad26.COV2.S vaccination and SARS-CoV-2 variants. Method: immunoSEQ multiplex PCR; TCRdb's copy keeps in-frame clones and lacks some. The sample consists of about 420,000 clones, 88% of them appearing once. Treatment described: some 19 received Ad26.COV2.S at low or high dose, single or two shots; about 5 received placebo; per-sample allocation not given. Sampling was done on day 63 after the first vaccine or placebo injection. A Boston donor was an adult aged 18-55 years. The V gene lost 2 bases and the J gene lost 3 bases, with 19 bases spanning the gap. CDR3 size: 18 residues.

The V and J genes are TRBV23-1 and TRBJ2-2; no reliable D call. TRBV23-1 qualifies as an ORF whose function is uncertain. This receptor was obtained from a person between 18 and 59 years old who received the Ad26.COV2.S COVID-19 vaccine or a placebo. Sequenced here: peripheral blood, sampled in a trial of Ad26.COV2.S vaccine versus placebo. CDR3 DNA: TGCGCCAGCAGTCAAAGTATAGCCCAGGTTATGGACACCGGGGAGCTGTTTTTT. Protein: CASSQSIAQVMDTGELFF.